This TCR beta chain was recorded in a study of T-cell memory formation after mild COVID-19. A word on this clonotype: The antigen is not known.

Whole-study findings and limits: The SARS-CoV-2 specificity of second-wave clones reaching peak at day 37 remained unverified.

Barcoded TCR alpha and TCR beta cDNA libraries with UMIs came from 5'RACE using constant-segment primers. MiXCR, applied by TCRdb to the 5' RACE reads, yields one record per CDR3 protein. The table lists about 290,000 distinct CDR3 sequences, approximately 15% of them singletons, with 22% in the top ten. Trimming stripped 0 bases from V and 2 bases from J, with 10 bases between. Germline V gene lookup returns CDR1 SGHRS and CDR2 YFSETQ. The CDR3 totals 15 residues. J is TRBJ2-3 and V is TRBV5-1; D remains unclear. The receptor comes from a young man who had mild COVID-19 (a few samples of this study predate the infection). Cell type and time point are not known. What was sequenced was PBMCs or a T cell subset sorted from them (not recorded which). In DNA, the CDR3 is TGCGCCAGCAGCTTGGGGCGATCCTACACAGATACGCAGTATTTT. This codes for CASSLGRSYTDTQYF.